A selection of T cell receptor beta chains follows, all from one sample in a study of CD8 T cells in Susac syndrome. MiXCR, run by TCRdb on the immunoSEQ multiplex PCR reads, gives a single entry per CDR3 protein. The sample contains about 430,000 distinct CDR3 sequences, approximately 85% of which appear only once. Sequencing was done on a sample of CD8+ T cells from PBMCs. These receptors came from a human donor with multiple sclerosis. CDR3s include the opening cysteine and the closing phenylalanine or tryptophan. D genes are given only for firm matches. For some rows the clone size is stated as once, few or many, or as a class when expanded; others skip it.

d_call	v_call	j_call	clone_size	cdr3_nt	cdr3_aa
TRBD2	TRBV20-1	TRBJ2-3	NA	TGCAGTGCTAGATTTCACGGACTAGCGGGTACAGATACGCAGTATTTT	CSARFHGLAGTDTQYF
NA	TRBV30	TRBJ1-1	NA	TGTGCCTGGAGGAGGCGACAGCCTACGACCCAAACTGAAGCTTTCTTT	CAWRRRQPTTQTEAFF
NA	TRBV5-1	TRBJ1-2	once	TGCGCCAGCAGCCCGGAAGGCACCGCTAACTATGGCTACACCTTC	CASSPEGTANYGYTF
NA	TRBV2	TRBJ2-7	NA	TGTGCCAGCATAAACTACGAGCAGTACTTC	CASINYEQYF
TRBD2	TRBV19	TRBJ2-1	once	TGTGCCAGTAGTACTAGGCGCGGGGGGACCAATGAGCAGTTCTTC	CASSTRRGGTNEQFF
TRBD1	TRBV4-1	TRBJ1-2	NA	TGCGCCAGCAGCCAAGATCGGAACGTGGAGACAGGGGGCGAGCACACCTTC	CASSQDRNVETGGEHTF
NA	TRBV6-1	TRBJ1-1	NA	TGTGCCAGCAGCCTGACAGCCATAAACACTGAAGCTTTCTTT	CASSLTAINTEAFF
NA	TRBV12-3/TRBV12-4	TRBJ2-2	NA	TGTGCCAGCAGCTCTACAGGTTTCAACACCGGGGAGCTGTTTTTT	CASSSTGFNTGELFF
NA	TRBV7-6	TRBJ1-1	NA	TGTGCCAGCAGCTTAGGAACTCAGAACACTGAAGCTTTCTTT	CASSLGTQNTEAFF
TRBD2	TRBV3-1	TRBJ2-7	NA	TGTGCCAGCAGCCAAGGGACTAGCGGGCCATGGCCCAACGAGCAGTACTTC	CASSQGTSGPWPNEQYF
NA	TRBV27	TRBJ2-7	NA	TGTGCCAGCAGTTTGTATAACTCTGCCTACGAGCAGTACTTC	CASSLYNSAYEQYF
NA	TRBV4-1	TRBJ1-5	NA	TGTGCCAGCAGCCAAGATCGAAGCAGCAATCAGCCCCAGCATTTT	CASSQDRSSNQPQHF
NA	TRBV29-1	TRBJ1-2	NA	TGCAGCGTACCCGCGACCCACTATGGCTACACCTTC	CSVPATHYGYTF
NA	TRBV4-1	TRBJ2-7	NA	TGCGCCAGCAGCCCCTCCAGCGAACAGGGTAACGAGCAGTACTTC	CASSPSSEQGNEQYF
NA	TRBV4-1	TRBJ1-3	NA	NA	CASSQYVGQGAGNTIYF
NA	TRBV9	TRBJ2-2	NA	TGTGCCAGCAGCGAACCCGGGACCACCCACACCGGGGAGCTGTTTTTT	CASSEPGTTHTGELFF
TRBD2	TRBV4-1	TRBJ2-3	NA	TGCGCCAGCAGCCAACTCGGACTAGCTCGCGATACGCAGTATTTT	CASSQLGLARDTQYF
TRBD1	TRBV5-1	TRBJ2-1	NA	TGCGCCAGCAGGGGGACAGGGCATGACAATGAGCAGTTCTTC	CASRGTGHDNEQFF
NA	TRBV29-1	TRBJ2-3	once	TGCAGCGTTGAAACCCAGAACACAGATACGCAGTATTTT	CSVETQNTDTQYF
NA	TRBV27	TRBJ2-5	NA	TGTGCCAGCAGTCCTGGGGCAGGCGGTCGGGAGACCCAGTACTTC	CASSPGAGGRETQYF
TRBD1	TRBV15	TRBJ2-1	NA	TGTGCCACCAGCTCGCTCCGGGACAGGGACAATGAGCAGTTCTTC	CATSSLRDRDNEQFF
NA	TRBV7-6	TRBJ1-1	NA	TGTGCCAGCAGCTTAGAGGCCCAGGGCTTAACTGAAGCTTTCTTT	CASSLEAQGLTEAFF
TRBD1	TRBV9	TRBJ1-4	NA	TGTGCCAGCAGCGTAGAGGGACAGGGCGGTCGAGAAAAACTGTTTTTT	CASSVEGQGGREKLFF
NA	TRBV27	TRBJ2-7	NA	TGTGCCAGCAGTTTGCCCCAAGGGGGCGAGCAGTACTTC	CASSLPQGGEQYF
NA	TRBV2	TRBJ2-7	few	TGTGCCAGCAGTGAAAGGGGGGACAGCGGGCCTTTGTACGAGCAGTACTTC	CASSERGDSGPLYEQYF
NA	TRBV10-1	TRBJ1-2	NA	TGCGCCAGCAGTGAGTCAAGGTCGAACTATGGCTACACCTTC	CASSESRSNYGYTF
NA	TRBV4-1	TRBJ2-5	NA	TGCGCCAGCAGCCTCGGGACCGCCGCGACCCAGTACTTC	CASSLGTAATQYF
NA	TRBV19	TRBJ2-1	NA	TGTGCCAGTAGTAGGGACCCACCCTCCTACAATGAGCAGTTCTTC	CASSRDPPSYNEQFF
NA	TRBV19	TRBJ2-1	NA	TGTGCCAGTAGCAACCCCGGGAGAACACTTAGTGATGAGCAGTTCTTC	CASSNPGRTLSDEQFF